Following are 29 T cell receptor beta chains from one sample sequenced in a study of T cells of healthy individuals. MiXCR was run by TCRdb on the 5' RACE reads, yielding one entry per CDR3 protein. The table records 95,000 to 100,000 distinct CDR3 sequences, approximately 15% of them present only once. The receptors here all came from a human donor in good health.

This clonotype was found a few times. V usage is TRBV7-3 and J usage is TRBJ1-1; the D gene is possibly TRBD1 (6 bases). The CDR3 sequence is 13 residues long. Germline V lookup: CDR1 SGHTA, CDR2 FQGTGA. Trimming took off 4 bases at V and 3 bases at J, with 9 bases between the two ends. In nucleotides, the CDR3 is TGTGCCAGCAGCTCAGGGGACTACACTGAAGCTTTCTTT. This codes for CASSSGDYTEAFF.

At least ten counts were recorded for this clonotype. This sequence joins TRBV7-3 and TRBJ2-7, with D possibly matching TRBD2 (5 bases). Germline V gives CDR1 SGHTA, CDR2 FQGTGA. V was pared by 5 bases and J by 6 bases, with 14 bases between. The CDR3 is 13 amino acids. This CDR3 reads CASSLTGEGEQYF. CDR3 coding DNA: TGTGCCAGCAGCCTGACTGGAGAGGGCGAGCAGTACTTC.

The table lists this clonotype with many counts. The chain joins TRBV7-9 to TRBJ2-1; D not certain. Trimming stripped 1 base from V and 7 bases from J, with 17 bases between. Germline V gene sequence: CDR1 SEHNR, CDR2 FQNEAQ (reference sequence). This CDR3 has 16 amino acids. In nucleotides, the CDR3 is TGTGCCAGCAGCTTAGTTACACCGAGCCCCCTAAATGAGCAGTTCTTC. As protein: CASSLVTPSPLNEQFF.

This clonotype turned up a few times. The rearrangement uses TRBV6-6 and TRBJ2-7, with D unresolved. CDR1 is MNHNY and CDR2 is SVGAGI in the germline V gene (reference sequence). V lost 2 bases and J lost 2, with 13 bases in between. The CDR3 length is 15 residues. The DNA for the CDR3 is TGTGCCAGCAGTTACGGGCCAGAGTTTCCCTACGAGCAGTACTTC. It encodes CASSYGPEFPYEQYF.

This clonotype was found many times. The chain recombines TRBV19 with TRBJ2-7; either TRBD1 or TRBD2 may fit D (5 bases each). In germline, CDR1 is LNHDA, CDR2 SQIVND (reference sequence). V was pared by 3 bases and J by 0 bases, with 12 bases between. The CDR3 has 15 amino acids. Written as DNA, the CDR3 is TGTGCCAGTAGTATTGAGGGGCTCGGCTCCTACGAGCAGTACTTC. It translates to CASSIEGLGSYEQYF.

This clonotype was picked up a small number of times. The gene calls are TRBV6-2 or TRBV6-3 and TRBJ1-2; no definite D call. This CDR3 has 12 amino acids. Germline V lookup: CDR1 MNHEY, CDR2 SVGEGT. V lost 2 bases and J lost 2, with 3 bases in between. The CDR3 loop reads CASSYVNYGYTF. DNA of the CDR3: TGTGCCAGCAGTTACGTGAACTATGGCTACACCTTC.

This chain connects TRBV6-5 to TRBJ1-5, with D possibly TRBD1 on 5 matching bases. Trimming removed 0 bases at V and 7 bases at J, with 10 bases between. This CDR3 has 14 amino acids. Per the germline V gene, CDR1 is MNHEY and CDR2 is SVGAGI. CDR3 bases: TGTGCCAGCAGTTACTCGTCAGGGAGGCAGCCCCAGCATTTT. This sequence encodes CASSYSSGRQPQHF.

This clonotype was seen a few times. The V call is TRBV6-5, the J call TRBJ1-6; TRBD1 agrees at 9 bases. CDR1 and CDR2 (germline): MNHEY, SVGAGI. V shed 4 bases and J 5 bases; nucleotides not matched to a gene: 9. This CDR3 is built from 17 residues. The CDR3 loop reads CASSSPGWTGDNSPLHF. In DNA form, the CDR3 reads TGTGCCAGCAGTTCACCCGGATGGACAGGGGATAATTCACCCCTCCACTTT.

The J gene is TRBJ2-7, the V gene TRBV6-2 or TRBV6-3; maybe TRBD2 (6 bases). The germline V and J ends were trimmed by 6 bases and 6 bases, with 9 bases remaining between them. The CDR3 loop spans 11 amino acids. CDR1 is MNHEY and CDR2 is SVGEGT in the germline V gene. The CDR3 sequence is CASSGSREQYF. As DNA, the CDR3 is TGTGCCAGCAGCGGGAGCCGCGAGCAGTACTTC.

The chain carries TRBV10-3 and TRBJ2-1; weak D call: TRBD1 (6 bases). Deletions cut 6 bases from V and 1 base from J, with 10 bases between. Germline V gene sequence: CDR1 ENHRY, CDR2 SYGVKD. The length of the CDR3 is 14 residues. CDR3: CAIRQGYSYNEQFF. The CDR3 region has the DNA TGTGCCATCAGGCAGGGGTATTCCTACAATGAGCAGTTCTTC.

This clonotype has ten or more counts. The chain employs TRBV4-2 and TRBJ1-4; D might be TRBD1 (5 bases). This CDR3 is 13 amino acids long. With 3 bases removed from V and 7 bases from J, the gap between germline ends came to 9 bases. Germline CDR1 is LGHNA and CDR2 is YNFKEQ. Written as DNA, the CDR3 is TGTGCCAGCAGCCAGGGGGTTCGTGAAAAACTGTTTTTT. Its protein is CASSQGVREKLFF.

The chain couples TRBV28 to TRBJ2-3; D gene ambiguous. With 6 bases removed from V and 5 bases from J, the gap between germline ends came to 12 bases. Germline lookup yields CDR1 MDHEN and CDR2 SYDVKM. This CDR3 spans 13 amino acids. The CDR3 sequence: CASSHTGQDTQYF. CDR3 nucleotides: TGTGCCAGCAGCCACACTGGGCAAGATACGCAGTATTTT.

This clonotype was seen only a few times. This chain uses TRBV4-3 with TRBJ2-7, with 9 bases fitting TRBD1. V trimming: 2 bases; J trimming: 1 base; junction bases outside the gene matches: 9. The CDR3 contains 17 residues. Germline V gene data show CDR1 as LGHNA and CDR2 as YSLEER. CDR3 region: CASSQQLRGQGSYEQYF. The CDR3 nucleotides read TGCGCCAGCAGCCAACAGCTCCGGGGACAGGGATCCTACGAGCAGTACTTC.

There are many counts of this clonotype. The chain uses TRBV5-4 and TRBJ1-1; a weak D match, TRBD1 (6 bases). The CDR3 sequence is 14 residues long. Germline CDR1 SGHNT, CDR2 YYREEE (reference sequence). V was clipped by 2 bases and J by 7 bases, with 15 bases between them. CDR3 bases: TGTGCCAGCAGCTTAAGGGGGGGGGCTGATGAAGCTTTCTTT. It is translated as CASSLRGGADEAFF.

The gene calls are TRBV12-3 or TRBV12-4 and TRBJ1-5; D not resolved. The CDR3 loop spans 14 amino acids. Trimming shortened V by 6 bases and J by 4 bases, and 13 bases separated the two germline ends. The chain's CDR3 is CASSLLGRNQPQHF. The CDR3 DNA sequence: TGTGCCAGCAGCCTTCTAGGACGGAATCAGCCCCAGCATTTT.

This clonotype was seen a handful of times. The chain couples TRBV12-3 or TRBV12-4 to TRBJ2-1, with unresolved D. With 2 bases removed from V and 2 bases from J, the gap between germline ends came to 10 bases. The CDR3 has 15 amino acids. CDR3: CASSLRSGPYNEQFF. DNA for the CDR3: TGTGCCAGCAGTTTAAGGTCAGGCCCCTACAATGAGCAGTTCTTC.

The genes are TRBV28 and TRBJ2-7; 8 bases match TRBD2. From germline, CDR1 is MDHEN and CDR2 SYDVKM. V trimming: 4 bases; J trimming: 1 base; junction bases outside the gene matches: 6. CDR3 length equals 15 residues. CDR3 loop: CASSWLAGRSYEQYF. The CDR3 region has the DNA TGTGCCAGCAGTTGGTTAGCGGGAAGATCCTACGAGCAGTACTTC.

This clonotype was counted a few times. V is TRBV19 and J is TRBJ1-5; tentatively, D is TRBD1 (6 bases). The CDR3 spans 15 residues. CDR1 is LNHDA and CDR2 is SQIVND in the germline V gene (reference sequence). Between the trimmed V and J ends, which lost 1 base and 5 bases, there was a span of 12 bases. The CDR3 sequence is CASSIVSAGDQPQHF. The CDR3 DNA follows: TGTGCCAGTAGTATAGTATCGGCAGGGGATCAGCCCCAGCATTTT.

The CDR3 sequence is CASSFVPGTGTTGELFF. DNA of the CDR3: TGCGCCAGCAGCTTTGTCCCCGGGACAGGGACAACCGGGGAGCTGTTTTTT. The rearrangement uses TRBV5-1 and TRBJ2-2, with 9 bases fitting TRBD1. Germline V gives CDR1 SGHRS, CDR2 YFSETQ. Trimming removed 2 bases from V and 5 bases from J; junction bases left unmatched: 10. This CDR3 has 17 amino acids.

The genes are TRBV15 and TRBJ2-4, with 8 bases identical to TRBD2. CDR1 and CDR2 from the germline V gene are LNHNV and YYDKDF (reference sequence). V lost 5 bases, J lost 8 bases, and 11 bases stayed unmatched. This CDR3 region has 15 residues. CDR3 nucleotide sequence: TGTGCCACCAGCGCCGGACGGGAGGGTTCTGACATTCAGTACTTC. Translation: CATSAGREGSDIQYF.

The chain has TRBV7-2 and TRBJ1-2, with unresolved D. CDR1 and CDR2 (germline): SGHTA, FQGNSA. Trimming pared 2 bases from V and 0 bases from J, leaving 10 bases between. The CDR3 runs to 15 residues. The CDR3 loop reads CASSLLAVTNYGYTF. The CDR3 DNA sequence: TGTGCCAGCAGCTTATTGGCCGTTACTAACTATGGCTACACCTTC.

The CDR3 region is CSGYDRGVSTEAFF. In DNA, the CDR3 is TGCAGCGGCTATGACAGGGGGGTTTCCACTGAAGCTTTCTTT. The chain uses TRBV29-1 and TRBJ1-1; TRBD1 agrees at 9 bases. V was clipped by 7 bases and J by 4 bases; unmatched bases: 10. The CDR3 sequence is 14 residues long. The germline CDR1 and CDR2 sequences are SQVTM and ANQGSEA.

This clonotype was picked up a small number of times. The chain links TRBV6-2 or TRBV6-3 to TRBJ1-2; possible D gene TRBD1, 5 bases. The germline V gene encodes CDR1 MNHEY and CDR2 SVGEGT. Trimming took off 10 bases at V and 5 bases at J, with 23 bases between the two ends. The CDR3 covers 15 residues. The CDR3 nucleotides read TGTGCCACCAGAGACTTTCCGGGACGGAATTATGGCTACACCTTC. Its translation is CATRDFPGRNYGYTF.

This clonotype was counted ten times or more. The rearrangement uses TRBV12-3 or TRBV12-4 and TRBJ2-5; 7 positions agree with TRBD2. Trimming at V came to 6 bases and at J to 5 bases, leaving 9 bases not matched to a gene. This CDR3 region has 14 residues. The CDR3 loop is CASRPLALDETQYF. As DNA, the CDR3 is TGTGCCAGCAGGCCACTAGCGTTGGATGAGACCCAGTACTTC.

The CDR3 nucleotides are TGCGCCAGCAGCCAAGATCCCAGCGGGGGGTTAGATACGCAGTATTTT. Protein sequence: CASSQDPSGGLDTQYF. The V and J genes are TRBV4-3 and TRBJ2-3; TRBD2 matches at 9 bases. The CDR3 sequence is 16 residues long. V lost 0 bases, J lost 5 bases, and 6 bases stayed unmatched. Germline V lookup: CDR1 LGHNA, CDR2 YSLEER.

This clonotype was seen more than once but under ten times. The rearrangement links TRBV28 to TRBJ1-2; 7 nucleotides agree with TRBD1. There are 15 residues in the CDR3. After removal of 7 bases from V and 1 base from J, the junction contained 9 bases not matched to a gene. CDR1 and CDR2 from the germline V gene are MDHEN and SYDVKM. CDR3 protein: CASIPDRPLNYGYTF. Written as DNA, the CDR3 is TGTGCCAGCATCCCGGACAGGCCCCTTAACTATGGCTACACCTTC.

This clonotype was seen at least ten times. The chain links TRBV12-3 or TRBV12-4 to TRBJ2-3, with TRBD1 identical over 9 bases. This CDR3 spans 17 amino acids. Trimming removed 6 bases from V and 0 bases from J; junction bases left unmatched: 10. Written as DNA, the CDR3 is TGTGCCAGCAGCCCAGGGACAGGGTCGCACAGCACAGATACGCAGTATTTT. It encodes CASSPGTGSHSTDTQYF.

This clonotype was seen at least ten times. The chain joins TRBV12-3 or TRBV12-4 to TRBJ2-5; possible D gene TRBD1, 6 bases. The CDR3 has 13 amino acids. V gave up 5 bases and J gave up 4 bases, with 11 bases separating them. This CDR3 reads CASSPQGRETQYF. CDR3 bases: TGTGCCAGCAGTCCTCAGGGGAGAGAGACCCAGTACTTC.

This chain joins TRBV5-1 and TRBJ1-1; no clear D gene. The germline V gene encodes CDR1 SGHRS and CDR2 YFSETQ. Trimming took 0 bases from V and 7 from J, leaving 7 bases between them. This CDR3 has 12 residues. The chain's CDR3 is CASSLEAGEAFF. CDR3 nucleotide sequence: TGCGCCAGCAGCTTGGAAGCCGGTGAAGCTTTCTTT.